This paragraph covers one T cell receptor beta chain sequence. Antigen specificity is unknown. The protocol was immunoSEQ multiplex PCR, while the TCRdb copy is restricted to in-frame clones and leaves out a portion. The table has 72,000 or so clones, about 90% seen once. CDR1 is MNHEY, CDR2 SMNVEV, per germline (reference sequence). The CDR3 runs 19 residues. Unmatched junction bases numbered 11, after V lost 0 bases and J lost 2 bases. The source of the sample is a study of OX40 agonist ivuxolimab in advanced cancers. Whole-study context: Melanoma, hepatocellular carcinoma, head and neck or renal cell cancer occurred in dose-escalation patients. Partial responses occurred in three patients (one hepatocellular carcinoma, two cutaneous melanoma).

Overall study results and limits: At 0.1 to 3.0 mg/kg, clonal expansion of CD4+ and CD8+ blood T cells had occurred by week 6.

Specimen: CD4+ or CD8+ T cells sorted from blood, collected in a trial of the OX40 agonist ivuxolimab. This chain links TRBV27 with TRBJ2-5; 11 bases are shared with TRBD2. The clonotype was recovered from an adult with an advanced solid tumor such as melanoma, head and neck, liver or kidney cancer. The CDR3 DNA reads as TGTGCCAGCAGTTTATCTACTAGCGGGGGCCGAAGGAGACAAGAGACCCAGTACTTC. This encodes CASSLSTSGGRRRQETQYF.